A single sample is the source of the 21 T cell receptor beta chains below, sequenced in a study of blood T cell repertoires in COVID-19. Generated by immunoSEQ multiplex PCR, the TCRdb table keeps only in-frame clones and is missing some. This table holds 60,000 to 85,000 clones, around 83% found once. Sequencing used peripheral blood. The receptors derive from a man in his 60s with COVID-19, enrolled during active disease.

The chain couples TRBV18 to TRBJ1-4; D might be TRBD1 (5 bases). The germline CDR1 and CDR2 sequences are KGHSH and LQKENI. The V and J ends lost 3 bases and 5 bases respectively, with 19 bases between them. This CDR3 has 17 amino acids. CDR3 sequence: CASSPFFPQDQNEKLFF. CDR3 DNA sequence: TGTGCCAGCTCACCTTTCTTTCCACAGGATCAAAATGAAAAACTGTTTTTT.

V is TRBV10-3 and J is TRBJ2-7; TRBD1 aligns across 7 bases. Germline V CDR1 and CDR2: ENHRY, SYGVKD. This CDR3 has 12 residues. The V segment lost 10 bases and the J segment 7 bases; nucleotides outside the gene matches: 10. Here the CDR3 DNA reads TGTGCCAGCACACAGGGGCTTGGGGAGCAGTACTTC. Protein product: CASTQGLGEQYF.

J is TRBJ1-3 and V is TRBV6-5; D not resolved. The CDR3 length is 14 residues. The V and J ends lost 2 bases and 4 bases respectively, with 9 bases between them. Germline V gives CDR1 MNHEY, CDR2 SVGAGI. This CDR3 reads CASSYQIRGNTIYF. CDR3 DNA: TGTGCCAGCAGTTACCAGATAAGAGGAAACACCATATATTTT.

This clone appeared a single time. This chain joins TRBV11-2 and TRBJ2-3; possible D gene TRBD1, 5 bases. Trimming left V 5 bases short and J 5 bases short, with 11 bases between. Germline CDR1 reads SGHAT; CDR2 reads FQNNGV. The CDR3 covers 13 residues. CDR3 protein: CASSPRTRDTQYF. DNA for the CDR3: TGTGCCAGCAGCCCAAGGACAAGAGATACGCAGTATTTT.

This clone was seen more than once but under ten times. The CDR3 sequence: CASSEGGAFF. The CDR3 DNA follows: TGTGCCAGCAGTGAAGGAGGAGCTTTCTTT. J is TRBJ1-1 and V is TRBV2; D call uncertain. The CDR3 length is 10 residues. Trimming left V 1 base short and J 10 bases short, with 4 bases between. Per the germline V gene, CDR1 is SNHLY and CDR2 is FYNNEI.

This clone was counted between two and nine times. V and J are TRBV7-9 and TRBJ1-2, with TRBD1 matching 11 bases. Germline lookup yields CDR1 SEHNR and CDR2 FQNEAQ (reference sequence). J lost 5 bases, V lost 4 bases, and 0 bases had no gene match. The CDR3 spans 13 residues. The CDR3 is CASSWDRGYGYTF. The DNA of the CDR3 is TGTGCCAGCAGCTGGGACAGGGGGTATGGCTACACCTTC.

The gene calls are TRBV27 and TRBJ1-6; the match to TRBD1 covers 12 bases. CDR1 is MNHEY, CDR2 SMNVEV, per germline (reference sequence). V lost 5 bases to trimming and J lost 0 bases; unmatched junction nucleotides: 11. The CDR3 is 20 residues long. In nucleotides, the CDR3 is TGTGCCAGCAGTATGGGGGGGACAGGGGGCTATAGCTCCTATAATTCACCCCTCCACTTT. Translation gives CASSMGGTGGYSSYNSPLHF.

The V call is TRBV12-5, the J call TRBJ1-6; D ambiguous. Trimming pared 3 bases from V and 4 bases from J, leaving 7 bases between. This CDR3 is 14 amino acids long. Germline CDR1 is LGHNT and CDR2 is FRNRAP. The CDR3 region is CASGFGSYNSPLHF. The CDR3 nucleotides are TGTGCTAGTGGTTTTGGGAGTTATAATTCACCCCTCCACTTT.

The chain combines TRBV7-3 with TRBJ2-1, with 7 positions matching TRBD2. This CDR3 region has 14 residues. Germline trimming cut 2 bases from V and 9 bases from J; bases unmatched to any gene: 7. Germline values: CDR1 SGHTA, CDR2 FQGTGA. The CDR3 reads CASSLWGGPVEQFF. For the CDR3, the DNA is TGTGCCAGCAGCTTATGGGGAGGGCCGGTTGAGCAGTTCTTC.

V usage is TRBV19 and J usage is TRBJ1-3; D is unresolved. The CDR3 loop spans 14 amino acids. The V gene's germline CDR1 is LNHDA and CDR2 SQIVND (reference sequence). Trimming stripped 7 bases from V and 1 base from J, with 11 bases between. The CDR3 loop is CASTRGGSGNTIYF. CDR3 DNA sequence: TGTGCCAGTACCCGTGGAGGTTCTGGAAACACCATATATTTT.

J is TRBJ2-7 and V is TRBV3-1 (or the pseudogene TRBV3-2), with unresolved D. This CDR3 spans 13 amino acids. Trimming removed 0 bases from V and 7 bases from J, with 10 bases in between. Germline loops: CDR1 LGHDT, CDR2 YNNKEL (reference sequence). The CDR3 loop is CASSQEGSREQYF. The CDR3 coding sequence is TGTGCCAGCAGCCAAGAGGGCAGCCGGGAGCAGTACTTC.

The chain is built from TRBV3-1 (or the pseudogene TRBV3-2) and TRBJ2-7; D remains unclear. Trimming pared 2 bases from V and 3 bases from J, leaving 5 bases between. Germline values: CDR1 LGHDT, CDR2 YNNKEL (reference sequence). The CDR3 totals 12 residues. Written as DNA, the CDR3 is TGTGCCAGCAGCCAAACATTCTACGAGCAGTACTTC. Residues: CASSQTFYEQYF.

J is TRBJ2-7 and V is TRBV5-4; TRBD2 matches 8 bases. With 4 bases clipped from V and 2 bases from J, the junction kept 5 bases outside the gene matches. Germline CDR1 and CDR2: SGHNT and YYREEE (reference sequence). The CDR3 extends over 14 amino acids. CDR3 sequence (DNA): TGTGCCAGCAGCCCGGGACTAGGAACCTACGAGCAGTACTTC. It specifies CASSPGLGTYEQYF.

There are a few counts of this clone. V is TRBV5-1 and J is TRBJ1-1, with D tentatively TRBD1 (6 bases). Trimming took off 3 bases at V and 1 base at J, with 16 bases between the two ends. In germline, CDR1 is SGHRS, CDR2 YFSETQ. The CDR3 length is 16 residues. CDR3 in DNA: TGCGCCAGCAGCTCCACAGGTACAGGGAGGAACACTGAAGCTTTCTTT. Its translation: CASSSTGTGRNTEAFF.

V and J are TRBV11-1 and TRBJ2-7; TRBD1 might be the D (5 bases). Trimming stripped 2 bases from V and 0 bases from J, with 11 bases between. CDR1 and CDR2 from the germline V gene are SGHAT and FQDESV (reference sequence). The CDR3 spans 15 residues. CDR3 sequence: CASSLNGAVSYEQYF. The CDR3 nucleotides read TGTGCCAGCAGCTTAAATGGGGCAGTCTCCTACGAGCAGTACTTC.

The chain uses TRBV7-9 and TRBJ1-2, with 7 bases matching TRBD1. This CDR3 is 14 amino acids long. V gave up 1 base and J gave up 4 bases; unmatched junction bases: 3. Germline CDR1 is SEHNR and CDR2 is FQNEAQ (reference sequence). Here the CDR3 DNA reads TGTGCCAGCAGCTTAGTGACAGGGAGCTATGGCTACACCTTC. Its translation is CASSLVTGSYGYTF.

The chain employs TRBV6-5 and TRBJ1-1; D may be TRBD1 (6 bases). Looked up from germline, CDR1 is MNHEY and CDR2 is SVGAGI. CDR3 length: 14 residues. V was clipped by 4 bases and J by 2 bases, with 11 bases between them. The DNA of the CDR3 is TGTGCCAGCAGTTTCGGGACACCCAACACTGAAGCTTTCTTT. This gives the protein CASSFGTPNTEAFF.

This clone was recorded once. V and J are TRBV19 and TRBJ1-1; D gene unclear. The CDR3 has 14 amino acids. V shed 7 bases and J shed 1 base, with 13 bases lying between them. CDR1 LNHDA and CDR2 SQIVND come from the germline V gene (reference sequence). CDR3 amino acids: CASNRGRQNTEAFF. In nucleotides, the CDR3 is TGTGCCAGTAACCGAGGGAGACAGAACACTGAAGCTTTCTTT.

CDR3 sequence (DNA): TGCGCCAGCAGCTTGACTCAGCGAGGTGAGCAGTACTTC. Translation gives CASSLTQRGEQYF. The gene calls are TRBV5-1 and TRBJ2-7; D is uncertain. Trimming removed 1 base from V and 7 bases from J, with 12 bases in between. The CDR3 has 13 amino acids. Germline CDR1 SGHRS, CDR2 YFSETQ.

The V call is TRBV11-2, the J call TRBJ1-2; TRBD1 might be the D (6 bases). The germline CDR1 and CDR2 sequences are SGHAT and FQNNGV. Trimming removed 5 bases from V and 0 bases from J, with 16 bases in between. This CDR3 has 16 residues. DNA for the CDR3: TGTGCCAGCAGCGGGTGGGCGGACAGTTCTAACTATGGCTACACCTTC. This encodes CASSGWADSSNYGYTF.

In nucleotides, the CDR3 is TGTGCCAGCAGTTACCGAGGAGTCAATGAGCAGTTCTTC. Its translation is CASSYRGVNEQFF. The chain couples TRBV6-5 to TRBJ2-1; D unresolved. The CDR3 has 13 residues. Germline CDR1 MNHEY, CDR2 SVGAGI. The V end lost 2 bases, the J end lost 6 bases, and 8 bases lay between the germline ends.